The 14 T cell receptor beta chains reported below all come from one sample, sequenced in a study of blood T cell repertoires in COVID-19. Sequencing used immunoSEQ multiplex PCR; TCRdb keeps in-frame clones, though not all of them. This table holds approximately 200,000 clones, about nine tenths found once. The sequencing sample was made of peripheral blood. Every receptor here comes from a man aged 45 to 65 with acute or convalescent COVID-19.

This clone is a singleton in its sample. The CDR3 coding sequence is TGTGCCAGCAGCCGGACTAGCGGGGTGGGGACAGATACGCAGTATTTT. Its translation is CASSRTSGVGTDTQYF. This chain connects TRBV3-1 (or the pseudogene TRBV3-2) to TRBJ2-3; 12 nucleotides match TRBD2. After removal of 4 bases from V and 3 bases from J, the junction contained 5 bases not matched to a gene. The CDR3 has 16 residues. From germline, CDR1 is LGHDT and CDR2 YNNKEL (reference sequence).

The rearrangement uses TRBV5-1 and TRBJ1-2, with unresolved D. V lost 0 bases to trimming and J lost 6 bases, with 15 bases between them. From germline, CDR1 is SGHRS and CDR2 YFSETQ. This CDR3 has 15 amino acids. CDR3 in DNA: TGCGCCAGCAGCTTGGCCAACTTGGTGAACGATGGCTACACCTTC. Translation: CASSLANLVNDGYTF.

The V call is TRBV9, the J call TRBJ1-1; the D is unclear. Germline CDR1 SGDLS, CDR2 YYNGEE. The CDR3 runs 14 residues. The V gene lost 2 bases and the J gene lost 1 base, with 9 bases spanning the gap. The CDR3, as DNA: TGTGCCAGCAGCGTCGGGGTCGCGAACACTGAAGCTTTCTTT. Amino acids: CASSVGVANTEAFF. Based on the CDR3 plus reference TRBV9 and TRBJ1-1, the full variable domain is DSGVTQTPKHLITATGQRVTLRCSPRSGDLSVYWYQQSLDQGLQFLIQYYNGEERAKGNILERFSAQQFPDLHSELNLSSLELGDSALYFCASSVGVANTEAFFGQGTRLTVV.

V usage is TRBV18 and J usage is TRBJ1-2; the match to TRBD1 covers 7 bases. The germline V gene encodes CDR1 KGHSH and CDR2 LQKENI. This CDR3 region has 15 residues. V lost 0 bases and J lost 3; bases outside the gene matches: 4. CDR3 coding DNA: TGTGCCAGCTCACCACCTCACAGGGGCCACTATGGCTACACCTTC. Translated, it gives CASSPPHRGHYGYTF.

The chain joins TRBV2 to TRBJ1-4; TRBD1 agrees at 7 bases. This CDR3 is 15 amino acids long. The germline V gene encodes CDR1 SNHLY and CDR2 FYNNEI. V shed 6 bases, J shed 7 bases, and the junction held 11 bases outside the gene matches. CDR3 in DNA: TGTGCCAGCAGAGATGACAGGGCAGGGGGTGAAAAACTGTTTTTT. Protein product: CASRDDRAGGEKLFF. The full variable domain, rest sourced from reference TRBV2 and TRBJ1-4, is EPEVTQTPSHQVTQMGQEVILRCVPISNHLYFYWYRQILGQKVEFLVSFYNNEISEKSEIFDDQFSVERPDGSNFTLKIRSTKLEDSAMYFCASRDDRAGGEKLFFGSGTQLSVL.

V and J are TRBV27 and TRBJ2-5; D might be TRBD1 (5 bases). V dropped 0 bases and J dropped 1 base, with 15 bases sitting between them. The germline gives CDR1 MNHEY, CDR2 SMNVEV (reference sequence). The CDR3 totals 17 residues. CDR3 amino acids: CASSLSRQGAGQETQYF. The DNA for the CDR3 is TGTGCCAGCAGTTTATCGAGGCAAGGGGCTGGCCAAGAGACCCAGTACTTC.

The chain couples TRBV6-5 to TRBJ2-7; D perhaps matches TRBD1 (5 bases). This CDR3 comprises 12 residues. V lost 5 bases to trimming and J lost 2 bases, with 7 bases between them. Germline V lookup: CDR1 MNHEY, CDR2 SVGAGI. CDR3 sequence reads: CASSPDTYEQYF. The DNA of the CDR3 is TGTGCCAGCAGTCCGGACACCTACGAGCAGTACTTC.

As DNA, the CDR3 is TGTGCCAGCTCACAAGAGGGATTCTCGGGCTACACCTTC. Translated, it gives CASSQEGFSGYTF. This rearrangement joins TRBV18 to TRBJ1-2; unclear D gene. The CDR3 is made up of 13 amino acids. From germline, CDR1 is KGHSH and CDR2 LQKENI. V dropped 4 bases and J dropped 8 bases, with 14 bases sitting between them. Full variable domain (missing parts from reference TRBV18 and TRBJ1-2): NAGVMQNPRHLVRRRGQEARLRCSPMKGHSHVYWYRQLPEEGLKFMVYLQKENIIDESGMPKERFSAEFPKEGPSILRIQQVVRGDSAAYFCASSQEGFSGYTFGSGTRLTVV.

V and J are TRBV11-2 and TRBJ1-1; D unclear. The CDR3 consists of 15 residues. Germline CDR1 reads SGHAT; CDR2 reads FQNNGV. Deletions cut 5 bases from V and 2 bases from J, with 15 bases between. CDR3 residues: CASSRRRGINTEAFF. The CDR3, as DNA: TGTGCCAGCAGCCGACGGCGGGGTATAAACACTGAAGCTTTCTTT. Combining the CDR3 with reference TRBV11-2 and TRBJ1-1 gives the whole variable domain EAGVAQSPRYKIIEKRQSVAFWCNPISGHATLYWYQQILGQGPKLLIQFQNNGVVDDSQLPKDRFSAERLKGVDSTLKIQPAKLEDSAVYLCASSRRRGINTEAFFGQGTRLTVV.

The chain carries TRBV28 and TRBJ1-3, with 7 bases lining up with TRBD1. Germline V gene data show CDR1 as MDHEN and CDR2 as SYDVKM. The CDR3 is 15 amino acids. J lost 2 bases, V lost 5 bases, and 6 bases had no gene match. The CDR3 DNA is TGTGCCAGCAGTCTTGACCAGGGGGCTGGAAACACCATATATTTT. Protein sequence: CASSLDQGAGNTIYF.

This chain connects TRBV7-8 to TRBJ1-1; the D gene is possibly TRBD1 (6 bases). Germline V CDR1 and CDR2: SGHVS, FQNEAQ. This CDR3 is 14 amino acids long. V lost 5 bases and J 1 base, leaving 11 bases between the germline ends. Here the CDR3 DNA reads TGTGCCAGCAGCCCTAGGACAGAGAACACTGAAGCTTTCTTT. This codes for CASSPRTENTEAFF.

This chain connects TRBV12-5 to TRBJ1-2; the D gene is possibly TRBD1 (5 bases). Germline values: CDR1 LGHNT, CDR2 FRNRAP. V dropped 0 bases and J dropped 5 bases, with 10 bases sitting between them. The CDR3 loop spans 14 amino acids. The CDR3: CASGLVTASYGYTF. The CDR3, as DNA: TGTGCTAGTGGTTTGGTGACAGCCTCATATGGCTACACCTTC. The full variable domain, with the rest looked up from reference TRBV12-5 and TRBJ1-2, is DARVTQTPRHKVTEMGQEVTMRCQPILGHNTVFWYRQTMMQGLELLAYFRNRAPLDDSGMPKDRFSAEMPDATLATLKIQPSEPRDSAVYFCASGLVTASYGYTFGSGTRLTVV.

Here the CDR3 DNA reads TGTGCCAGCAGCTTAAGTCTACAGTATAATTCACCCCTCCACTTT. Protein sequence: CASSLSLQYNSPLHF. The chain is built from TRBV7-9 and TRBJ1-6; D gene ambiguous. This CDR3 region has 15 residues. V lost 2 bases and J 4 bases, leaving 9 bases between the germline ends. Per germline, CDR1 SEHNR and CDR2 FQNEAQ (reference sequence). Together with reference TRBV7-9 and TRBJ1-6, the CDR3 gives the full variable domain: DTGVSQNPRHKITKRGQNVTFRCDPISEHNRLYWYRQTLGQGPEFLTYFQNEAQLEKSRLLSDRFSAERPKGSFSTLEIQRTEQGDSAMYLCASSLSLQYNSPLHFGNGTRLTVT.

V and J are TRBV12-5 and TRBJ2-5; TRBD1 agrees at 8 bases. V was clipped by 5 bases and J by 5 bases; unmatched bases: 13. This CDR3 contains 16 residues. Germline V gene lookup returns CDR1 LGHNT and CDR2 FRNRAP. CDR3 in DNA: TGTGCTAGTGGTGGACCCGGACAGGGAGTGATGGAGACCCAGTACTTC. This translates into CASGGPGQGVMETQYF.